This is a list of T cell receptor beta chains from one sample in a study of metastatic and nonmetastatic thyroid tumors. MiXCR was used by TCRdb to re-call the PCR reads. Among some 21,000 clones listed, less than 20% were seen once. The specimen sequenced was blood. These receptors came from a female donor with papillary thyroid cancer or a benign thyroid nodule (not recorded which). Some clones in this sample may be carry-over from other donors' samples. The CDR3 runs from the conserved cysteine through the conserved F or W. The D gene is left open where the match is weak. Only some rows state a clone size, as once, few, many or a class for expanded clones.

TRBJ1-1	TRBV12-3/TRBV12-4	many	TRBD1	CASSPETRGGTEAFF	TGTGCCAGCAGTCCAGAAACCAGGGGGGGCACTGAAGCTTTCTTT
TRBJ2-5	TRBV20-1	once	-	CSASNQGETQYF	TGCAGTGCTAGTAACCAGGGAGAGACCCAGTACTTC
TRBJ1-2	TRBV6-5	many	-	CASSYRRDAGYTF	TGTGCCAGCAGTTACCGCAGGGATGCTGGCTACACCTTC
TRBJ2-3	TRBV7-3	many	-	CASSQEGRTGVDTQYF	TGTGCCAGCAGCCAAGAGGGACGAACTGGGGTGGATACGCAGTATTTT
TRBJ1-4	TRBV13	many	TRBD1	CASTGGTGPNEKLFF	TGTGCCAGCACCGGGGGGACAGGGCCCAATGAAAAACTGTTTTTT
TRBJ1-2	TRBV28	medium-sized	-	CASTLSVVRYGYTF	TGTGCCAGCACCCTATCGGTGGTACGCTATGGCTACACCTTC
TRBJ1-2	TRBV29-1	many	TRBD1	CSVEWGTGGGYTF	TGCAGCGTTGAATGGGGGACAGGGGGTGGCTACACCTTC
TRBJ2-5	TRBV5-1	many	-	CASSLMGGELETQYF	TGCGCCAGCAGCTTGATGGGCGGGGAGTTGGAGACCCAGTACTTC
TRBJ1-2	TRBV20-1	many	-	CSAKTGAVSITF	TGCAGTGCTAAAACCGGGGCCGTTTCGATCACCTTC
TRBJ1-1	TRBV4-3	-	-	CASSQDTQGGNTEAFF	TGCGCCAGCAGCCAAGATACCCAGGGCGGGAACACTGAAGCTTTCTTT
TRBJ1-5	TRBV19	-	-	CASSIGWELEDQPQHF	TGTGCCAGTAGTATAGGTTGGGAGTTGGAGGATCAGCCCCAGCATTTT
TRBJ1-6	TRBV9	-	-	CASSPPGEGSPLHF	TGTGCCAGCAGCCCCCCCGGAGAGGGTTCACCCCTCCACTTT
TRBJ2-3	TRBV11-2	many	-	CASSLGWTSTDTQYF	TGTGCCAGCAGCTTAGGGTGGACTAGCACAGATACGCAGTATTTT
TRBJ2-1	TRBV12-3/TRBV12-4	few	-	CASSWIRTYNEQFF	TGTGCCAGCAGTTGGATCCGGACCTACAATGAGCAGTTCTTC
TRBJ2-3	TRBV12-3/TRBV12-4	many	-	CASSFGTDTQYF	TGTGCCAGCAGTTTTGGCACAGATACGCAGTATTTT
TRBJ2-1	TRBV6-4	many	-	CASSDRHNEQFF	TGTGCCAGCAGTGACCGACACAATGAGCAGTTCTTC
TRBJ2-7	TRBV28	-	-	CASSLVRTDEQYF	TGTGCCAGCAGTCTCGTCAGGACCGACGAGCAGTACTTC
TRBJ1-6	TRBV5-1	many	TRBD1	CASSFGTENSPLHF	TGCGCCAGCAGCTTCGGGACAGAAAATTCACCCCTCCACTTT
TRBJ1-1	TRBV9	many	-	CASSAQGQGWNIEAFF	TGTGCCAGCAGCGCACAGGGACAAGGTTGGAACATTGAAGCTTTCTTT
TRBJ1-4	TRBV6-1	medium-sized	-	CASSEASLGGRLFF	TGTGCCAGCAGTGAAGCATCTCTGGGAGGAAGACTGTTTTTT
TRBJ2-6	TRBV6-1	few	-	CASTNDNSGANVLTF	TGTGCCAGCACCAATGACAACTCTGGGGCCAACGTCCTGACTTTC
TRBJ1-5	TRBV6-1	few	TRBD1	CASSEAAGQGDQPQHF	TGTGCCAGCAGTGAAGCGGCGGGACAGGGAGATCAGCCCCAGCATTTT
TRBJ2-7	TRBV28	few	-	CASSPGSGASYEQYF	TGTGCCAGCAGTCCGGGCAGCGGAGCGTCCTACGAGCAGTACTTC
TRBJ1-1	TRBV6-5	many	-	CASSYSYPGRHTEAFF	TGTGCCAGCAGTTACTCGTACCCTGGGAGGCACACTGAAGCTTTCTTT
TRBJ2-1	TRBV3-1	many	TRBD2	CASSWGGTPYNEQFF	TGTGCCAGCAGCTGGGGGGGGACCCCCTACAATGAGCAGTTCTTC
TRBJ1-6	TRBV4-2	-	-	CASSQEQGPNSPLHF	TGTGCCAGCAGCCAAGAACAGGGTCCCAATTCACCCCTCCACTTT
TRBJ2-7	TRBV18	many	TRBD2	CASSPSREVYEQYF	TGTGCCAGCTCACCCTCGCGGGAGGTCTACGAGCAGTACTTC
TRBJ2-3	TRBV6-4	-	-	CASARRVGSTDTQYF	TGTGCCAGCGCCAGACGAGTGGGTAGCACAGATACGCAGTATTTT
TRBJ1-4	TRBV28	medium-sized	-	CASSIRTANNEKLFF	TGTGCCAGCAGTATACGGACAGCTAATAATGAAAAACTGTTTTTT
TRBJ2-1	TRBV12-3/TRBV12-4	many	TRBD2	CASSLLAGGWNEQFF	TGTGCCAGCAGTTTACTAGCGGGGGGGTGGAATGAGCAGTTCTTC
TRBJ1-6	TRBV27	few	-	CASSFLNLPLHF	TGTGCCAGCAGTTTCCTCAATTTACCCCTCCACTTT
TRBJ1-5	TRBV7-3	many	-	CASSSSWGQPQHF	TGTGCCAGCAGCTCTTCTTGGGGCCAGCCCCAGCATTTT
TRBJ1-5	TRBV28	many	-	CASSPDRNNQPQHF	TGTGCCAGCAGTCCTGACAGGAACAATCAGCCCCAGCATTTT
TRBJ1-1	TRBV3-1	-	-	CASSPSSGSEAFF	TGTGCCAGCAGCCCCTCTTCAGGGAGTGAAGCTTTCTTT
TRBJ1-6	TRBV30	many	-	CAWSADSGGSPLHF	TGTGCCTGGAGTGCCGACAGTGGGGGTTCACCCCTCCACTTT
TRBJ1-4	TRBV6-1	medium-sized	-	CASSPAGISQANEKLFF	TGTGCCAGCAGTCCGGCAGGGATCTCTCAGGCTAATGAAAAACTGTTTTTT
TRBJ2-5	TRBV20-1	many	-	CSAPPVAGTLTQYF	TGCAGTGCCCCCCCGGTGGCCGGGACTCTGACCCAGTACTTC
TRBJ2-1	TRBV28	many	-	CASGQLGRAFYNEQFF	TGTGCCAGCGGACAGTTGGGGCGGGCGTTTTACAATGAGCAGTTCTTC
TRBJ1-2	TRBV6-1	few	-	CASSQRERSVYGYTF	TGTGCCAGCAGTCAACGCGAACGGAGTGTCTATGGCTACACCTTC
TRBJ2-1	TRBV6-1	medium-sized	TRBD2	CASSEGLAGSDEQFF	TGTGCCAGCAGTGAGGGACTAGCGGGGTCGGATGAGCAGTTCTTC
TRBJ2-7	TRBV7-2	many	-	CASSLGTTGEQYF	TGTGCCAGCAGCTTAGGGACCACAGGAGAGCAGTACTTC
TRBJ2-7	TRBV28	medium-sized	-	CASRRGYEQYF	TGTGCCAGCAGGAGGGGATACGAGCAGTACTTC
TRBJ1-3	TRBV28	medium-sized	-	CASSWDIRTGNTIYF	TGTGCCAGCAGTTGGGACATACGAACTGGAAACACCATATATTTT
TRBJ1-1	TRBV19	-	-	CASSIQGTSIMNTEAFF	TGTGCCAGTAGTATTCAGGGGACATCTATCATGAACACTGAAGCTTTCTTT
TRBJ2-7	TRBV27	medium-sized	-	CASSRGSDYEQYF	TGTGCCAGCAGTCGAGGCTCAGACTACGAGCAGTACTTC
TRBJ2-2	TRBV6-1	few	-	CASTLGGQRHTGELFF	TGTGCCAGCACCCTGGGGGGCCAACGTCACACCGGGGAGCTGTTTTTT
TRBJ1-2	TRBV2	few	-	CASREQGNYGYTF	TGTGCCAGCAGGGAACAGGGTAACTATGGCTATACCTTC
TRBJ1-5	TRBV7-2	many	TRBD1	CASSPGTGGQPQHF	TGTGCCAGCAGCCCGGGGACAGGGGGTCAGCCCCAGCATTTT
TRBJ2-5	TRBV24-1	many	-	CATSDLTGGDKETQYF	TGTGCCACCAGTGATTTGACAGGGGGGGACAAGGAGACCCAGTACTTC
TRBJ2-1	TRBV7-3	many	-	CASSPGWAAYNEQFF	TGTGCCAGCAGCCCCGGTTGGGCGGCTTACAATGAGCAGTTCTTC